Each of the 22 T cell receptor beta chains below was sequenced from the same sample in a study of blood T cell repertoires in COVID-19. Here immunoSEQ multiplex PCR was the method, and the copy in TCRdb shows in-frame clones only, minus some. The top ten clones hold roughly 10% of a sample with approximately 70,000 clones, approximately 79% of them seen once. Input material: peripheral blood. The receptors here all came from a woman in her forties or fifties with acute or convalescent COVID-19.

V usage is TRBV4-1 and J usage is TRBJ2-5, with D possibly being TRBD1 (5 bases). CDR1 MGHRA and CDR2 YSYEKL come from the germline V gene. Trimming removed 1 base from V and 9 bases from J, with 12 bases in between. This CDR3 contains 13 residues. This CDR3 reads CASSQGAGWAQYF. In nucleotides, the CDR3 is TGCGCCAGCAGCCAAGGTGCAGGGTGGGCCCAGTACTTC.

This clone came up a few times. The CDR3 DNA sequence: TGTGCCAGTACCGGGGGGCCGTTTAATTCACCCCTCCACTTT. Its translation: CASTGGPFNSPLHF. J is TRBJ1-6 and V is TRBV19; perhaps TRBD1 as D (6 bases). The length of the CDR3 is 14 residues. The V end lost 7 bases, the J end lost 6 bases, and 13 bases lay between the germline ends. The germline V gene encodes CDR1 LNHDA and CDR2 SQIVND (reference sequence). Filled out from reference TRBV19 and TRBJ1-6, the complete variable domain reads DGGITQSPKYLFRKEGQNVTLSCEQNLNHDAMYWYRQDPGQGLRLIYYSQIVNDFQKGDIAEGYSVSREKKESFPLTVTSAQKNPTAFYLCASTGGPFNSPLHFGNGTRLTVT.

This clone was detected a few times. The chain couples TRBV28 to TRBJ1-5; 8 nucleotides match TRBD1. The trim removed 3 bases at V and 3 bases at J, leaving 1 base unmatched. Germline lookup yields CDR1 MDHEN and CDR2 SYDVKM. This CDR3 spans 14 amino acids. The CDR3 DNA reads TGTGCCAGCAGTTTGGGACAGGACAATCAGCCCCAGCATTTT. Translated, it gives CASSLGQDNQPQHF.

The chain recombines TRBV20-1 with TRBJ1-1; no clear D gene. Trimming stripped 7 bases from V and 2 bases from J, with 8 bases between. The CDR3 runs to 11 residues. Germline lookup yields CDR1 DFQATT and CDR2 SNEGSKA (reference sequence). CDR3 protein: CSGLYNTEAFF. DNA for the CDR3: TGCAGTGGCCTCTATAACACTGAAGCTTTCTTT.

The genes are TRBV3-1 (or the pseudogene TRBV3-2) and TRBJ1-6; D is unclear. In germline, CDR1 is LGHDT, CDR2 YNNKEL (reference sequence). The CDR3 sequence is 16 residues long. V was clipped by 0 bases and J by 4 bases, with 10 bases between them. In DNA, the CDR3 is TGTGCCAGCAGCCAAGACTCACAGAATTATAATTCACCCCTCCACTTT. Protein product: CASSQDSQNYNSPLHF.

V usage is TRBV7-3 and J usage is TRBJ2-1, with a possible D match to TRBD2 (5 bases). From germline, CDR1 is SGHTA and CDR2 FQGTGA. The CDR3 spans 18 residues. Between the trimmed V and J ends, which lost 2 bases and 0 bases, there was a span of 17 bases. The CDR3 DNA follows: TGTGCCAGCAGCTTATCCGGGGTCCACCGCAGCTCCTACAATGAGCAGTTCTTC. This encodes CASSLSGVHRSSYNEQFF.

The CDR3 sequence is CASSIGVQGDYGYTF. In nucleotides, the CDR3 is TGTGCCAGTAGTATAGGGGTCCAGGGTGACTATGGCTACACCTTC. The chain combines TRBV19 with TRBJ1-2; TRBD1 is a possible D gene (5 bases). The germline V gene has CDR1 LNHDA and CDR2 SQIVND (reference sequence). Trimming shortened V by 1 base and J by 3 bases, and 12 bases separated the two germline ends. The CDR3 length is 15 residues.

The chain is built from TRBV6-5 and TRBJ1-5; 7 bases are shared with TRBD1. This CDR3 comprises 13 residues. Per germline, CDR1 MNHEY and CDR2 SVGAGI. Trimming cost V 7 bases and J 7 bases; bases outside gene matches: 7. CDR3 amino acids: CASILQGRQPQHF. The CDR3 nucleotides are TGTGCCAGCATTCTACAGGGGCGGCAGCCCCAGCATTTT.

The sample holds a few counts of this clone. The rearrangement links TRBV7-9 to TRBJ1-5; D gene uncertain. Germline lookup yields CDR1 SEHNR and CDR2 FQNEAQ (reference sequence). The CDR3 totals 15 residues. Trimming pared 3 bases from V and 0 bases from J, leaving 9 bases between. CDR3 DNA sequence: TGTGCCAGCAGCTTTGGCGGGGATAGCAATCAGCCCCAGCATTTT. Translation gives CASSFGGDSNQPQHF.

This clone was found once. This chain joins TRBV27 and TRBJ1-4; tentative D call: TRBD1 (6 bases). Germline V lookup: CDR1 MNHEY, CDR2 SMNVEV (reference sequence). This CDR3 is 14 amino acids long. Between the trimmed V and J ends, which lost 5 bases and 3 bases, there was a span of 10 bases. The DNA of the CDR3 is TGTGCCAGCAGTCAGGACAGAGCTAATGAAAAACTGTTTTTT. It translates to CASSQDRANEKLFF.

The chain has TRBV7-2 and TRBJ2-3; TRBD2 aligns across 8 bases. From germline, CDR1 is SGHTA and CDR2 FQGNSA. The CDR3 length is 16 residues. Trimming at V came to 1 base and at J to 5 bases, leaving 8 bases not matched to a gene. CDR3: CASSLGSGSMGDTQYF. The CDR3 DNA sequence: TGTGCCAGCAGCTTAGGCAGCGGGAGCATGGGAGATACGCAGTATTTT.

CDR3 residues: CASARGAYNEQFF. CDR3 DNA: TGTGCCAGCGCCCGGGGGGCTTACAATGAGCAGTTCTTC. The chain links TRBV2 to TRBJ2-1; weak D call: TRBD2 (7 bases). The CDR3 extends over 13 amino acids. Germline V gene data show CDR1 as SNHLY and CDR2 as FYNNEI. Trimming removed 8 bases at V and 4 bases at J, with 12 bases between.

The CDR3 here is CATRQGGIVNSPLHF. The CDR3 DNA reads TGTGCCACCCGACAGGGTGGAATTGTGAATTCACCCCTCCACTTT. The chain recombines TRBV19 with TRBJ1-6, with 7 bases that match TRBD1. Germline loops: CDR1 LNHDA, CDR2 SQIVND (reference sequence). V lost 10 bases and J lost 7; bases outside the gene matches: 13. CDR3 length: 15 amino acids.

The chain couples TRBV12-3 or TRBV12-4 to TRBJ1-1, with TRBD1 as a possible D gene (5 bases). The CDR3 length is 12 residues. Trimming cost V 6 bases and J 7 bases, with 12 bases left between them. In nucleotides, the CDR3 is TGTGCCAGCAGGGAGGGACCGAGTGAAGCTTTCTTT. As protein: CASREGPSEAFF.

This rearrangement joins TRBV15 to TRBJ2-5; 7 bases agree with TRBD1. Germline V gives CDR1 LNHNV, CDR2 YYDKDF (reference sequence). The trim removed 4 bases at V and 0 bases at J, leaving 8 bases unmatched. The CDR3 runs 16 residues. CDR3 nucleotides: TGTGCCACCAGCAAGGGGGCACCAGCTAACCAAGAGACCCAGTACTTC. Its translation is CATSKGAPANQETQYF.

V and J are TRBV4-1 and TRBJ2-7; TRBD1 is a possible D gene (5 bases). CDR1 and CDR2 from the germline V gene are MGHRA and YSYEKL. There are 15 residues in the CDR3. Trimming took off 5 bases at V and 6 bases at J, with 20 bases between the two ends. The CDR3 nucleotides are TGCGCCAGCAGCGAGAAAGACTTTGGGGCCTCCGAGCAGTACTTC. Protein: CASSEKDFGASEQYF.

The table lists this clone with a few counts. V gene TRBV7-2 combines with J gene TRBJ1-1; D may be TRBD1 (5 bases). CDR3 length: 14 amino acids. Germline-derived CDR1 and CDR2 are SGHTA and FQGNSA. V lost 0 bases and J 3 bases, leaving 8 bases between the germline ends. CDR3 protein: CASSLAGGYTEAFF. Written as DNA, the CDR3 is TGTGCCAGCAGCTTAGCGGGGGGGTACACTGAAGCTTTCTTT.

The J gene is TRBJ2-7, the V gene TRBV6-5, with 10 bases matching TRBD2. Germline V gene lookup returns CDR1 MNHEY and CDR2 SVGAGI. The trim removed 7 bases at V and 2 bases at J, leaving 8 bases unmatched. CDR3 size: 15 residues. In nucleotides, the CDR3 is TGTGCCAGCACCGAAGGACTAGCGGAAACCTACGAGCAGTACTTC. Translation: CASTEGLAETYEQYF.

This sequence joins TRBV6-5 and TRBJ1-2; 8 positions agree with TRBD1. The CDR3 totals 14 residues. V was clipped by 7 bases and J by 3 bases; unmatched bases: 7. Germline V gene data show CDR1 as MNHEY and CDR2 as SVGAGI. CDR3 region: CASNSQGGHYGYTF. The CDR3 DNA is TGTGCCAGCAATTCACAGGGGGGACACTATGGCTACACCTTC.

In this sample, this clone turned up once. The chain recombines TRBV5-1 with TRBJ2-1; tentatively, D is TRBD1 (6 bases). The CDR3 is made up of 15 amino acids. The V end lost 4 bases, the J end lost 3 bases, and 14 bases lay between the germline ends. Germline CDR1 and CDR2: SGHRS and YFSETQ. The DNA of the CDR3 is TGCGCCAGCAGCCGCCCGGACAGAGACTACAATGAGCAGTTCTTC. Residues: CASSRPDRDYNEQFF.

This chain uses TRBV5-1 with TRBJ1-3, with D possibly matching TRBD1 (5 bases). CDR1 SGHRS and CDR2 YFSETQ come from the germline V gene. Trimming left V 4 bases short and J 6 bases short, with 14 bases between. The CDR3 runs to 14 residues. The CDR3 region is CASSPGLSENTIYF. The CDR3 DNA is TGCGCCAGCAGCCCGGGACTATCGGAAAACACCATATATTTT.

The V gene is TRBV2, the J gene TRBJ2-2; tentative D call: TRBD2 (5 bases). There are 16 residues in the CDR3. Trimming took off 5 bases at V and 1 base at J, with 14 bases between the two ends. Germline V CDR1 and CDR2: SNHLY, FYNNEI. The CDR3 spells CASSSRRRLNTGELFF. The CDR3 bases are TGTGCCAGCAGTTCGAGACGGAGGTTGAACACCGGGGAGCTGTTTTTT.